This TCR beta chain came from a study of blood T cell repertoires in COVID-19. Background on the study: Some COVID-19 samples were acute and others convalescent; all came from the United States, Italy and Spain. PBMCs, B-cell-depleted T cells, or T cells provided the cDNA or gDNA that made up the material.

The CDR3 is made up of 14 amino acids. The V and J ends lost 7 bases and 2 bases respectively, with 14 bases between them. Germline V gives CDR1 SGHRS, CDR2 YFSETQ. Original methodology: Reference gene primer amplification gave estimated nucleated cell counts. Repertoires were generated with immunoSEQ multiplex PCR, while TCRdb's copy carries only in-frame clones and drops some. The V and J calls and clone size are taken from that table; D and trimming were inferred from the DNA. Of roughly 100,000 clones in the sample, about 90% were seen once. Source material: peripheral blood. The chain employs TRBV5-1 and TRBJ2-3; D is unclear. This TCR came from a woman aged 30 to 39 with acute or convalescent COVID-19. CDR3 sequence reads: CASYASSNTDTQYF. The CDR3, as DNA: TGCGCCAGCTATGCGTCCTCTAACACAGATACGCAGTATTTT.